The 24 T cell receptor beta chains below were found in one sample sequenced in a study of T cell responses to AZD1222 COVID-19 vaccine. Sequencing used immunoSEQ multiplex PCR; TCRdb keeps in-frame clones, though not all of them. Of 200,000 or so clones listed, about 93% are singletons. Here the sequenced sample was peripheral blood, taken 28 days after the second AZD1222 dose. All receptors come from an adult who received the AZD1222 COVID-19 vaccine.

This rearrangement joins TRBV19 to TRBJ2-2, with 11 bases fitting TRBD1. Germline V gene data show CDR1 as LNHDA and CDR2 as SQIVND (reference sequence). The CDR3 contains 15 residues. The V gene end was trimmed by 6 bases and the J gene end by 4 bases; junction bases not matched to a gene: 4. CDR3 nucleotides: TGTGCCAGTAGGTCCGGGACAGGGGGCACCGGGGAGCTGTTTTTT. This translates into CASRSGTGGTGELFF. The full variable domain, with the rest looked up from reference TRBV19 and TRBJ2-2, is DGGITQSPKYLFRKEGQNVTLSCEQNLNHDAMYWYRQDPGQGLRLIYYSQIVNDFQKGDIAEGYSVSREKKESFPLTVTSAQKNPTAFYLCASRSGTGGTGELFFGEGSRLTVL.

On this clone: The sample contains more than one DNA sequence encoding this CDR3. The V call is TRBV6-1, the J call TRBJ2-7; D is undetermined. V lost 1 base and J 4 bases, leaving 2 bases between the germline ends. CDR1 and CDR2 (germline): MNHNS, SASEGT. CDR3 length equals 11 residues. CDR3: CASSEGYEQYF. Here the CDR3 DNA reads TGTGCCAGCAGTGAAGGGTACGAGCAGTACTTC.

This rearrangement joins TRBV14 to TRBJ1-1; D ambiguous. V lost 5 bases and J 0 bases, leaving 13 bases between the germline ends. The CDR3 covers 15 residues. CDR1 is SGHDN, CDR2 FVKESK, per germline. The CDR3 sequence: CASSYDVGMNTEAFF. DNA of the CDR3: TGTGCCAGCAGCTACGATGTCGGGATGAACACTGAAGCTTTCTTT.

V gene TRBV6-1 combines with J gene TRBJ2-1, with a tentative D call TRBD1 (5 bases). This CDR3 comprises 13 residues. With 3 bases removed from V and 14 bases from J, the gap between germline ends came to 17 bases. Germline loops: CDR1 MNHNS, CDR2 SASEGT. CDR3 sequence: CASSDKPGYHEFF. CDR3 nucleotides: TGTGCCAGCAGTGACAAACCAGGGTATCATGAGTTCTTC.

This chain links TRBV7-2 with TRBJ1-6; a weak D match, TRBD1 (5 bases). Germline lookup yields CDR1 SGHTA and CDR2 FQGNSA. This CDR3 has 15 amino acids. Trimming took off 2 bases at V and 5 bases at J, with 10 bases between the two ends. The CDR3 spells CASSLFWGDNSPLHF. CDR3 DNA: TGTGCCAGCAGCTTATTTTGGGGGGATAATTCACCCCTCCACTTT.

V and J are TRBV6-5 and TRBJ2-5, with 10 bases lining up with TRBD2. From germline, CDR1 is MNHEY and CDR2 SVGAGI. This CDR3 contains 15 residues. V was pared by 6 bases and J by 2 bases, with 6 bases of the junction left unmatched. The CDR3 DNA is TGTGCCAGCAGAGCCGGACTAGCGGTTCAAGAGACCCAGTACTTC. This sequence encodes CASRAGLAVQETQYF.

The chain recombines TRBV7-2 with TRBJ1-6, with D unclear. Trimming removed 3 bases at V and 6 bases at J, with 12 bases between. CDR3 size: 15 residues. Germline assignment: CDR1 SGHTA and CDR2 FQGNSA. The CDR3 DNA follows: TGTGCCAGCAGCTTCCGGTCGAGCGTTAATTCACCCCTCCACTTT. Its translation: CASSFRSSVNSPLHF.

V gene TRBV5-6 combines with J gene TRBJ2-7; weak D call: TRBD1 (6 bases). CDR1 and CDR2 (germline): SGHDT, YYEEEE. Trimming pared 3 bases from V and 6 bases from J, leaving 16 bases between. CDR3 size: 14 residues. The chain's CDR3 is CASSSLDRFIEQYF. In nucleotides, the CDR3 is TGTGCCAGCAGCTCCTTGGACAGATTTATCGAGCAGTACTTC.

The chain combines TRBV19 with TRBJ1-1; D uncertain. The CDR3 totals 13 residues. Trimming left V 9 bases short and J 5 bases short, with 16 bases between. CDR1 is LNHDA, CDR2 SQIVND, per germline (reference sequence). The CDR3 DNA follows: TGTGCCAGCGCCCCTTCCGGGAGGACTGAAGCTTTCTTT. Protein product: CASAPSGRTEAFF. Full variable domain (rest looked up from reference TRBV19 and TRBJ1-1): DGGITQSPKYLFRKEGQNVTLSCEQNLNHDAMYWYRQDPGQGLRLIYYSQIVNDFQKGDIAEGYSVSREKKESFPLTVTSAQKNPTAFYLCASAPSGRTEAFFGQGTRLTVV.

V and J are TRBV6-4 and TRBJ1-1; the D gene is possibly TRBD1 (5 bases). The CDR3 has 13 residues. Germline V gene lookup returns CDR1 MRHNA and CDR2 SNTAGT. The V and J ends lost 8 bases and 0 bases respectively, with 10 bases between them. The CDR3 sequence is CASRGSLNTEAFF. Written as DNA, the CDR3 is TGTGCCAGCCGGGGCAGCTTGAACACTGAAGCTTTCTTT.

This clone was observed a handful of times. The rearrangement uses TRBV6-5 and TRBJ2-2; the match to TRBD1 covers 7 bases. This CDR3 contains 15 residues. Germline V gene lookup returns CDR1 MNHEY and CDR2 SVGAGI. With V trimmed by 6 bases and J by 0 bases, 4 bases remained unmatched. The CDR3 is CASRRQGANTGELFF. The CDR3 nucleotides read TGTGCCAGCAGACGACAGGGCGCGAACACCGGGGAGCTGTTTTTT.

CDR3 region: CASSALAGNTDTQYF. The DNA of the CDR3 is TGTGCCAGCAGCGCCCTAGCGGGGAACACAGATACGCAGTATTTT. This sequence joins TRBV5-4 and TRBJ2-3; 9 bases map to TRBD2. The J segment lost 2 bases and the V segment lost 4 bases, leaving 5 bases of the junction unmatched. Looked up from germline, CDR1 is SGHNT and CDR2 is YYREEE (reference sequence). The CDR3 is 15 amino acids.

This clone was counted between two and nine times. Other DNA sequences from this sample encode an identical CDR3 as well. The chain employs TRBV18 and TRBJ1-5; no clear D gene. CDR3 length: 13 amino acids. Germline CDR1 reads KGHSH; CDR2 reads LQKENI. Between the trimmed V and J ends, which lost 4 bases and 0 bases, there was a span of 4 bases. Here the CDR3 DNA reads TGTGCCAGCTCACTCGATAGCAATCAGCCCCAGCATTTT. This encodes CASSLDSNQPQHF. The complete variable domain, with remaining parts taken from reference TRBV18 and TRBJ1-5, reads NAGVMQNPRHLVRRRGQEARLRCSPMKGHSHVYWYRQLPEEGLKFMVYLQKENIIDESGMPKERFSAEFPKEGPSILRIQQVVRGDSAAYFCASSLDSNQPQHFGDGTRLSIL.

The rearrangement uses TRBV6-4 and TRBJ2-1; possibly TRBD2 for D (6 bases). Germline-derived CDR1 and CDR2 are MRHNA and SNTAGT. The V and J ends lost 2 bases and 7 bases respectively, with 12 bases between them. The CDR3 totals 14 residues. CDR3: CASSDRAGSNEQFF. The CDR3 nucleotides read TGTGCCAGCAGTGACCGGGCGGGGAGTAATGAGCAGTTCTTC.

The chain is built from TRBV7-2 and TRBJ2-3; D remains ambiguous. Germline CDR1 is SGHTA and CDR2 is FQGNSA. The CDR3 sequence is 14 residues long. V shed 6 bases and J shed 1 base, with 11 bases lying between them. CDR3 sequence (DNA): TGTGCCAGCAGAAAGACCGTCCGCACAGATACGCAGTATTTT. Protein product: CASRKTVRTDTQYF.

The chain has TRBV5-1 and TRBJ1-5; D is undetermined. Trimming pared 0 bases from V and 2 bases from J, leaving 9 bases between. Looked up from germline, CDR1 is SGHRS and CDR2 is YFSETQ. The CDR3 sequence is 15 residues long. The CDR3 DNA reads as TGCGCCAGCAGCTTGGCCGGGAAGGGCAATCAGCCCCAGCATTTT. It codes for CASSLAGKGNQPQHF.

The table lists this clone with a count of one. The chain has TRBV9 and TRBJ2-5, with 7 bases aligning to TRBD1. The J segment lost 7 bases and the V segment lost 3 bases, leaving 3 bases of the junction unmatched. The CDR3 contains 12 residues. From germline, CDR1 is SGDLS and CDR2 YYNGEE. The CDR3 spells CASSGRQGTQYF. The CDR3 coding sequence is TGTGCCAGCAGCGGCCGACAGGGGACCCAGTACTTC.

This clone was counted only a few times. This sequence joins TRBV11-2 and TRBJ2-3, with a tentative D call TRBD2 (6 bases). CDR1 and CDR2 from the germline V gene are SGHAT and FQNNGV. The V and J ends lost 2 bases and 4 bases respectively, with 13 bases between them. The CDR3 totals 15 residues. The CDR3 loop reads CASSLRGYVADTQYF. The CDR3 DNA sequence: TGTGCCAGCAGCTTACGGGGGTATGTTGCAGATACGCAGTATTTT.

CDR3 sequence: CASSLGGQGMNQPQHF. CDR3 bases: TGTGCCAGCAGCTTAGGGGGACAGGGGATGAATCAGCCCCAGCATTTT. This rearrangement joins TRBV7-2 to TRBJ1-5; 10 bases are shared with TRBD1. Germline assignment: CDR1 SGHTA and CDR2 FQGNSA. The CDR3 length is 16 residues. V shed 1 base, J shed 4 bases, and the junction held 4 bases outside the gene matches.

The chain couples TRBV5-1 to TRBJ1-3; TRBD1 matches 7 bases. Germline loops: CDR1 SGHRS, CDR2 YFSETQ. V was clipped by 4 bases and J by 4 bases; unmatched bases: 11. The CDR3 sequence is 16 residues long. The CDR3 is CASSAQQTGSGNTIYF. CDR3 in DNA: TGCGCCAGCAGCGCCCAACAGACAGGGTCCGGAAACACCATATATTTT.

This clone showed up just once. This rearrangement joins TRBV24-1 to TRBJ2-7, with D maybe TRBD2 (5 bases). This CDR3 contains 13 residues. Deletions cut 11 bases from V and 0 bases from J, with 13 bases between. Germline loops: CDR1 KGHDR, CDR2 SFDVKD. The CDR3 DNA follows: TGTGCCATCGGAGGAGATAACTCCTACGAGCAGTACTTC. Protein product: CAIGGDNSYEQYF.

CDR3: CASSPTSGGNNEQFF. CDR3 sequence (DNA): TGTGCCAGCAGCCCGACCAGCGGGGGAAATAATGAGCAGTTCTTC. This chain joins TRBV3-1 (or the pseudogene TRBV3-2) and TRBJ2-1; 8 positions match TRBD2. The V gene end was trimmed by 4 bases and the J gene end by 7 bases; junction bases not matched to a gene: 9. Germline V gene lookup returns CDR1 LGHDT and CDR2 YNNKEL (reference sequence). The CDR3 extends over 15 amino acids.

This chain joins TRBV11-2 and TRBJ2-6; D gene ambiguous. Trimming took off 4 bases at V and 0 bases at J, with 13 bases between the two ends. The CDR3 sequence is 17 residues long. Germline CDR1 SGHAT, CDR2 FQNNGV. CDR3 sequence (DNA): TGTGCCAGCAGCTCTGGACCGTTGGTCTCTGGGGCCAACGTCCTGACTTTC. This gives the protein CASSSGPLVSGANVLTF.

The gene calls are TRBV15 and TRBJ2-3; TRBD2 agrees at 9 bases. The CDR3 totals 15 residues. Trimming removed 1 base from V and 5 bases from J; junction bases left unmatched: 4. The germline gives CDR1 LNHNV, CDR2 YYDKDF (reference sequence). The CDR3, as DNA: TGTGCCACCAGCAGAGGGGCGGGGGGGGTAGATACGCAGTATTTT. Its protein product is CATSRGAGGVDTQYF.